These T cell receptor beta chains were read from a single sample in a study of blood T cell repertoires in COVID-19. Produced via immunoSEQ multiplex PCR; TCRdb's table is partial and in-frame only. This table has under 75,000 clones, around 80% appearing once. The sequencing input was peripheral blood. These TCRs come from a man in his 70s who had recovered from COVID-19. The CDR3 runs from the conserved cysteine through the conserved F or W. D genes are given only for firm matches. Rows give clone size only sometimes, using once, few, many, or a class for an expanded clone.

clone_size	d_call	v_call	j_call	cdr3_nt	cdr3_aa
-	TRBD1	TRBV6-2/TRBV6-3	TRBJ1-5	TGTGCCAGCAGCCGTGGACAGGGGGTTGGGCCCCAGCATTTT	CASSRGQGVGPQHF
-	-	TRBV6-5	TRBJ1-6	TGTGCCAGCAGTCTCCTTAATTCACCCCTCCACTTT	CASSLLNSPLHF
-	-	TRBV25-1	TRBJ1-5	TGTGTTCACAACAGACCTCGGGGGCAGCCCCAGCATTTT	CVHNRPRGQPQHF
-	-	TRBV5-1	TRBJ1-1	TGCGCCAGCAGCATTTCGGGGAGAACCTCGAACACTGAAGCTTTCTTT	CASSISGRTSNTEAFF
-	-	TRBV13	TRBJ2-3	TGTGCCAGCAGTTCCGGCAGGGCGGGCACAGATACGCAGTATTTT	CASSSGRAGTDTQYF
-	-	TRBV10-2	TRBJ2-7	TGCGCCAGCAGTGAGGGTAGAAATTACGAGCAGTACTTC	CASSEGRNYEQYF
many	-	TRBV29-1	TRBJ2-3	TGCAGCGTTTCTTTCGGTGTAACCACAGATACGCAGTATTTT	CSVSFGVTTDTQYF
-	TRBD1	TRBV5-1	TRBJ1-5	TGCGCCAGCAGCCCGGGACAGGGCCCACAGCCCCAGCATTTT	CASSPGQGPQPQHF
many	-	TRBV28	TRBJ1-5	TGTGCCAGCAGTGACGGACAGACGGTATATCAGCCCCAGCATTTT	CASSDGQTVYQPQHF
once	-	TRBV29-1	TRBJ2-7	TGCAGCGTTGAATTCCTAGACGAGCAGTACTTC	CSVEFLDEQYF
few	-	TRBV25-1	TRBJ2-7	TGTGCCGCGGACATAACCTACGAGCAGTACTTC	CAADITYEQYF
-	-	TRBV27	TRBJ2-1	TGTGCCAGCAGCACCGGAGGTCTTCACAGCGAGTTCTTC	CASSTGGLHSEFF
-	-	TRBV2	TRBJ2-3	TGTGCCAGCAGAAATAGGAGGACTAGCACAGATACGCAGTATTTT	CASRNRRTSTDTQYF
-	TRBD2	TRBV3-1/TRBV3-2	TRBJ2-1	TGTGCCAGCAGCCCGCGGACTAGCGGGGGGGTCGGTCGAAGCTCCTACAATGAGCAGTTCTTC	CASSPRTSGGVGRSSYNEQFF
-	-	TRBV6-2/TRBV6-3	TRBJ1-1	TGTGCCAGCAGTTACCGGACAACTGAAGCTTTCTTT	CASSYRTTEAFF
-	-	TRBV30	TRBJ1-2	TGTGCCTGGAGTGTCGGGGAAGGCTATGGCTACACCTTC	CAWSVGEGYGYTF
-	-	TRBV19	TRBJ1-5	TGTGCCAGTAGTATAAGTGTCGCCGGGAATCAGCCCCAGCATTTT	CASSISVAGNQPQHF
-	TRBD1	TRBV29-1	TRBJ2-3	TGCAGCGTTGAGGACAGGAAGTCCGATACGCAGTATTTT	CSVEDRKSDTQYF
many	-	TRBV20-1	TRBJ2-5	TGCAGTGCTAGTCGGGGGACCCAGTACTTC	CSASRGTQYF
few	-	TRBV7-2	TRBJ1-5	TGTGCCAGCGGGCCGGGAGCCCAAATCGGTCAGCCCCAGCATTTT	CASGPGAQIGQPQHF